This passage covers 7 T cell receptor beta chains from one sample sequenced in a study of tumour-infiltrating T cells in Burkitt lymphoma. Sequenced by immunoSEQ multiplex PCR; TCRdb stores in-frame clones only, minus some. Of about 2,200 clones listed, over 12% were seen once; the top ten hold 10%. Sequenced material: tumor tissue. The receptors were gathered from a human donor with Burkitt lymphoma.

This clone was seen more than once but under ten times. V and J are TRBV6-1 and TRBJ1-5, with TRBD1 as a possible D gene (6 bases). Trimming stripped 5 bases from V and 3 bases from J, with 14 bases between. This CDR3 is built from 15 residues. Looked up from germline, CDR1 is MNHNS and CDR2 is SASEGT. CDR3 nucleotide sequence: TGTGCCAGCAGTTTGGACAGCAGCTACAATCAGCCCCAGCATTTT. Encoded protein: CASSLDSSYNQPQHF.

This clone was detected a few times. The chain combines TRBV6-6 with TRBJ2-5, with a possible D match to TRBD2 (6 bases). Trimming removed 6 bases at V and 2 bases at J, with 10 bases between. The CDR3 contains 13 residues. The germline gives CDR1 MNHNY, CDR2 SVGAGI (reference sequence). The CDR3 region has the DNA TGTGCCAGCAGGGAGGGACTTCAAGAGACCCAGTACTTC. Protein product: CASREGLQETQYF.

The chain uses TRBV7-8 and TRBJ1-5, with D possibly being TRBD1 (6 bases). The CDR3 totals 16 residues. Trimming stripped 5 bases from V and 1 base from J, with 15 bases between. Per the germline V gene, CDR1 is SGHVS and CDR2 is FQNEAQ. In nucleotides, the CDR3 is TGTGCCAGCAGCCGTGGGCCTCAGGGGAGCAATCAGCCCCAGCATTTT. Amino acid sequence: CASSRGPQGSNQPQHF.

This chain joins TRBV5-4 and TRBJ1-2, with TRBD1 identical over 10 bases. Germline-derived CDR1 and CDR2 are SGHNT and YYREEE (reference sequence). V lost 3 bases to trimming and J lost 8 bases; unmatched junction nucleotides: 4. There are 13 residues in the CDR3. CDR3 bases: TGTGCCAGCAGCTCCGGGACAGGGGTAGGCTACACCTTC. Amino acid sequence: CASSSGTGVGYTF.

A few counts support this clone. This CDR3 reads CASKSKEQYF. The CDR3 region has the DNA TGTGCCAGCAAGAGTAAAGAGCAGTACTTC. The chain recombines TRBV28 with TRBJ2-7; unclear D gene. This CDR3 has 10 amino acids. Germline-derived CDR1 and CDR2 are MDHEN and SYDVKM. V shed 7 bases and J shed 7 bases, with 8 bases lying between them.

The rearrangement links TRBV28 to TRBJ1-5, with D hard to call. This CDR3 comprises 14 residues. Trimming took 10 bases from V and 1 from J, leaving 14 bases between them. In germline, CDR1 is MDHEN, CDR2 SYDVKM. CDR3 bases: TGTGCCACCCTCCCATTGGGGAGCAATCAGCCCCAGCATTTT. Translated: CATLPLGSNQPQHF.

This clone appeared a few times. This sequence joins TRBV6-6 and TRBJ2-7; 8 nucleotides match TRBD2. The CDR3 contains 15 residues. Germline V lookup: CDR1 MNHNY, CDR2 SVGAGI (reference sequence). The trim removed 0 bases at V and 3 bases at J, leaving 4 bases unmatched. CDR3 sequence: CASSYSGLADYEQYF. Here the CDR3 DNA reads TGTGCCAGCAGTTACTCAGGACTAGCTGACTACGAGCAGTACTTC.